The 21 T cell receptor beta chains in this list originate from one sample, sequenced in a study of blood T cell repertoires in COVID-19. The repertoire was sequenced with immunoSEQ multiplex PCR; TCRdb's copy has only in-frame clones and lacks some. The table lists about 160,000 clones, 60% to 85% of them singletons, with 7% to 10% in the top ten. Sequencing used peripheral blood. These receptors came from a man aged 60 to 69 with acute or convalescent COVID-19.

V usage is TRBV19 and J usage is TRBJ2-6; D might be TRBD1 (6 bases). CDR1 LNHDA and CDR2 SQIVND come from the germline V gene (reference sequence). V was clipped by 3 bases and J by 4 bases, with 10 bases between them. The CDR3 runs 15 residues. Written as DNA, the CDR3 is TGTGCCAGTAGTATCCAGGGGATAGGGGCCAACGTCCTGACTTTC. Protein product: CASSIQGIGANVLTF.

Turning to this clone: This same CDR3 is encoded by further DNA sequences in the sample. The chain carries TRBV6-5 and TRBJ2-7; 9 nucleotides align to TRBD1. V dropped 4 bases and J dropped 0; count of bases not matched to a gene: 4. The CDR3 covers 15 residues. The germline gives CDR1 MNHEY, CDR2 SVGAGI. The CDR3 sequence: CASSSSGQGSYEQYF. Here the CDR3 DNA reads TGTGCCAGCAGTTCATCGGGACAGGGCTCCTACGAGCAGTACTTC.

The V call is TRBV5-4, the J call TRBJ1-2; 9 bases are a match to TRBD1. The germline V gene has CDR1 SGHNT and CDR2 YYREEE (reference sequence). The CDR3 has 15 amino acids. V lost 0 bases, J lost 5 bases, and 5 bases stayed unmatched. This CDR3 is CASSLDGGQGYGYTF. The CDR3 DNA follows: TGTGCCAGCAGCTTGGACGGGGGACAGGGTTATGGCTACACCTTC.

This clone occurred once. The chain links TRBV4-3 to TRBJ2-3, with TRBD1 as a possible D gene (6 bases). The CDR3 has 15 amino acids. The V gene lost 0 bases and the J gene lost 7 bases, with 14 bases spanning the gap. Germline V gene data show CDR1 as LGHNA and CDR2 as YSLEER. The CDR3 loop reads CASSQEVRDTYTQYF. The CDR3 DNA follows: TGCGCCAGCAGCCAAGAAGTTAGGGACACTTATACGCAGTATTTT.

The rearrangement joins TRBV5-4 to TRBJ1-2; 7 bases fit TRBD1. The CDR3 is 14 residues long. Germline-derived CDR1 and CDR2 are SGHNT and YYREEE (reference sequence). V lost 1 base, J lost 3 bases, and 3 bases stayed unmatched. The CDR3 bases are TGTGCCAGCAGCTTGAGGGGGACAGACTATGGCTACACCTTC. Translating it yields CASSLRGTDYGYTF.

The CDR3 spells CASSFTGIGGYTF. The CDR3, as DNA: TGTGCCAGCAGTTTTACAGGGATCGGTGGCTACACCTTC. V gene TRBV6-2 or TRBV6-3 combines with J gene TRBJ1-2; a weak D match, TRBD1 (6 bases). V lost 4 bases and J lost 7, with 13 bases in between. Germline V gene sequence: CDR1 MNHEY, CDR2 SVGEGT. There are 13 residues in the CDR3.

The chain links TRBV29-1 to TRBJ1-4, with 9 bases lining up with TRBD1. Germline CDR1 reads SQVTM; CDR2 reads ANQGSEA. The CDR3 has 14 amino acids. V trimming: 5 bases; J trimming: 4 bases; junction bases outside the gene matches: 5. The CDR3 coding sequence is TGCAGCGTTCAGGGACAGGGTCTTAATGAAAAACTGTTTTTT. This sequence encodes CSVQGQGLNEKLFF.

This chain links TRBV5-4 with TRBJ1-1, with D perhaps matching TRBD1 (5 bases). V shed 0 bases and J shed 10 bases, with 16 bases lying between them. The CDR3 consists of 14 residues. Germline V CDR1 and CDR2: SGHNT, YYREEE (reference sequence). CDR3 in DNA: TGTGCCAGCAGCTTGGAAGGGGCAGGCTCAAGAGCTTTCTTT. Translating it yields CASSLEGAGSRAFF.

This chain uses TRBV5-1 with TRBJ2-7; D possibly corresponds to TRBD1 (6 bases). CDR3 length equals 14 residues. CDR1 is SGHRS and CDR2 is YFSETQ in the germline V gene. Trimming removed 3 bases at V and 3 bases at J, with 13 bases between. The CDR3 here is CASSSWTEGYEQYF. The DNA for the CDR3 is TGCGCCAGCAGCTCGTGGACAGAAGGCTACGAGCAGTACTTC. Full variable domain (remainder filled in from reference TRBV5-1 and TRBJ2-7): KAGVTQTPRYLIKTRGQQVTLSCSPISGHRSVSWYQQTPGQGLQFLFEYFSETQRNKGNFPGRFSGRQFSNSRSEMNVSTLELGDSALYLCASSSWTEGYEQYFGPGTRLTVT.

The sample holds one count of this clone. V and J are TRBV19 and TRBJ1-4; 8 nucleotides align to TRBD1. The CDR3 consists of 17 residues. Germline assignment: CDR1 LNHDA and CDR2 SQIVND (reference sequence). Trimming took 5 bases from V and 0 from J; bases not matched to a gene: 8. The CDR3 spells CASSPGTGQATNEKLFF. As DNA, the CDR3 is TGTGCCAGTAGTCCCGGGACAGGCCAAGCAACTAATGAAAAACTGTTTTTT.

The V gene is TRBV6-1, the J gene TRBJ1-3, with D perhaps TRBD1 (5 bases). The length of the CDR3 is 15 residues. CDR1 is MNHNS, CDR2 SASEGT, per germline. Between the trimmed V and J ends, which lost 2 bases and 0 bases, there was a span of 8 bases. DNA of the CDR3: TGTGCCAGCAGTGAACGTAGGGGCTCTGGAAACACCATATATTTT. Protein sequence: CASSERRGSGNTIYF.

This clone was observed a few times. The chain joins TRBV5-1 to TRBJ1-3; D is ambiguous. The germline gives CDR1 SGHRS, CDR2 YFSETQ. The CDR3 covers 15 residues. Trimming pared 1 base from V and 1 base from J, leaving 9 bases between. The CDR3 DNA is TGCGCCAGCAGCTTGTCAGGAAGATCTGGAAACACCATATATTTT. This sequence encodes CASSLSGRSGNTIYF.

This clone was seen a handful of times. The chain links TRBV11-2 to TRBJ1-1; D possibly corresponds to TRBD1 (5 bases). V was clipped by 6 bases and J by 7 bases, with 18 bases between them. Germline V lookup: CDR1 SGHAT, CDR2 FQNNGV. CDR3 length: 14 residues. The DNA for the CDR3 is TGTGCCAGCAGTCGCCCCGGTGGGGCCGGTGAAGCTTTCTTT. Its translation is CASSRPGGAGEAFF.

The chain links TRBV2 to TRBJ2-2, with 9 bases matching TRBD1. Germline V CDR1 and CDR2: SNHLY, FYNNEI. The CDR3 extends over 18 amino acids. V gave up 4 bases and J gave up 5 bases; unmatched junction bases: 14. The CDR3 coding sequence is TGTGCCAGCAGTGTCCAATGGAAGGGACAGGGACGGACCGGGGAGCTGTTTTTT. Its translation: CASSVQWKGQGRTGELFF.

The CDR3 nucleotides read TGTGCCAGCAACAAACAAACAGGGGGCGTTCAGCCCCAGCATTTT. Translating gives CASNKQTGGVQPQHF. The rearrangement joins TRBV6-5 to TRBJ1-5; TRBD1 matches 9 bases. The CDR3 totals 15 residues. Per germline, CDR1 MNHEY and CDR2 SVGAGI. V was pared by 7 bases and J by 6 bases, with 10 bases of the junction left unmatched.

The chain employs TRBV27 and TRBJ1-2, with TRBD1 identical over 8 bases. CDR1 is MNHEY, CDR2 SMNVEV, per germline (reference sequence). The CDR3 length is 16 residues. V shed 3 bases and J 6 bases; nucleotides not matched to a gene: 12. The CDR3 DNA reads TGTGCCAGCAGTTTTAATGGGTTTACAGGGGGGAATGGCTACACCTTC. It yields the protein CASSFNGFTGGNGYTF.

This clone was observed a handful of times. The chain recombines TRBV30 with TRBJ2-7; 7 nucleotides align to TRBD2. Germline assignment: CDR1 GTSNPN and CDR2 SVGIG (reference sequence). V shed 4 bases, J shed 5 bases, and the junction held 11 bases outside the gene matches. The CDR3 totals 14 residues. In nucleotides, the CDR3 is TGTGCCTGGACCTCGGGGAGGGTGAGCCACGAGCAGTACTTC. Its protein is CAWTSGRVSHEQYF.

The genes are TRBV19 and TRBJ1-4; 10 bases are shared with TRBD1. The CDR3 runs to 14 residues. The junction had 7 bases not matched to a gene; V was cut back by 9 bases and J by 6 bases. Germline assignment: CDR1 LNHDA and CDR2 SQIVND (reference sequence). The CDR3 is CASRPGQGYEKLFF. DNA for the CDR3: TGTGCCAGCCGACCGGGACAGGGGTATGAAAAACTGTTTTTT.

The chain has TRBV25-1 and TRBJ1-2; TRBD1 matches at 7 bases. The length of the CDR3 is 11 residues. V was pared by 10 bases and J by 3 bases, with 2 bases of the junction left unmatched. In germline, CDR1 is MGHDK, CDR2 SYGVNS. Here the CDR3 DNA reads TGTGCCACCGGGACAGACTATGGCTACACCTTC. It translates to CATGTDYGYTF.

The gene calls are TRBV6-5 and TRBJ1-4; D unclear. The V end lost 2 bases, the J end lost 3 bases, and 10 bases lay between the germline ends. Germline V gives CDR1 MNHEY, CDR2 SVGAGI. The CDR3 extends over 15 amino acids. The CDR3 region has the DNA TGTGCCAGCAGTTACGCTGGGCTCCCTAATGAAAAACTGTTTTTT. Its protein product is CASSYAGLPNEKLFF.

J is TRBJ1-1 and V is TRBV3-1 (or the pseudogene TRBV3-2); D gene ambiguous. Trimming pared 1 base from V and 6 bases from J, leaving 9 bases between. Per germline, CDR1 LGHDT and CDR2 YNNKEL (reference sequence). There are 13 residues in the CDR3. CDR3 sequence: CASSQAGVAEAFF. DNA of the CDR3: TGTGCCAGCAGCCAAGCCGGGGTCGCTGAAGCTTTCTTT.